This TCR beta chain comes out of a study of CD8+ T cells in alopecia areata. TCR sequencing used cDNA made by reverse transcription of extracted RNA. The data were produced by immunoSEQ multiplex PCR, yet TCRdb's version contains in-frame clones alone and is incomplete. This table holds about 120,000 clones, roughly 50% found once. CDR3 size: 14 residues. Germline loops: CDR1 SQVTM, CDR2 ANQGSEA. V was pared by 4 bases and J by 1 base, with 2 bases of the junction left unmatched. Treatment of the sample: oral pan-JAK inhibitor, 5-10 mg twice daily. This chain links TRBV29-1 with TRBJ2-1; 9 nucleotides match TRBD2. This specimen consisted of CD8+ T cells sorted from blood, obtained at week 4, from a patient treated with tofacitinib. This clonotype originated in a human donor with alopecia areata. CDR3 region: CSVVLAGSYNEQFF. CDR3 DNA: TGCAGCGTTGTTCTAGCGGGGTCCTACAATGAGCAGTTCTTC.